The 3 T cell receptor beta chains presented below share a single source sample, sequenced in a study of T cells in women clearing cervical HPV infection. Sequencing was performed with immunoSEQ multiplex PCR; in TCRdb, only in-frame clones are kept and a portion is missing. The sample table includes 45,000 to 55,000 clones. The specimen was blood buffy coat. These receptors were collected from a woman aged 18 to 75 with a cervical HPV16 infection that either progressed to CIN3+ or cleared (not recorded which).

Note on this clone: The read comes to an end 3 residues before the CDR3 does, leaving the germline J gene to fill in the end. The chain couples TRBV2 to TRBJ2-3; TRBD2 matches 9 bases. The germline V gene encodes CDR1 SNHLY and CDR2 FYNNEI. J was trimmed by 2 bases and V by 6 bases; bases with no gene match: 6. This CDR3 is 15 amino acids long. The covered CDR3 bases are TGTGCCAGCAGACCCGGACTAGCGTCCACAGATACG. This gives the protein CASRPGLASTDT. The full CDR3 protein reads CASRPGLASTDTQYF. Combining the CDR3 with reference TRBV2 and TRBJ2-3 gives the whole variable domain EPEVTQTPSHQVTQMGQEVILRCVPISNHLYFYWYRQILGQKVEFLVSFYNNEISEKSEIFDDQFSVERPDGSNFTLKIRSTKLEDSAMYFCASRPGLASTDTQYFGPGTRLTVL.

As for this clone: The CDR3 extends 3 residues past the end of the read, so its final part is completed from the germline J gene. The chain couples TRBV20-1 to TRBJ1-5; 12 nucleotides agree with TRBD1. In germline, CDR1 is DFQATT, CDR2 SNEGSKA (reference sequence). V lost 3 bases to trimming and J lost 1 base; unmatched junction nucleotides: 10. This CDR3 comprises 18 residues. The CDR3 sequence: CSARGGTGGTVSNQPQHF. CDR3 DNA (partial): TGCAGTGCTAGGGGCGGGACAGGGGGCACGGTGAGCAATCAGCCC.

A note on this clone: The CDR3 is cut off 3 residues early in the read; its end comes from the germline J gene. The chain couples TRBV20-1 to TRBJ2-3, with 10 bases fitting TRBD2. The germline CDR1 and CDR2 sequences are DFQATT and SNEGSKA (reference sequence). The CDR3 totals 13 residues. V gave up 6 bases and J gave up 6 bases; unmatched junction bases: 6. CDR3 sequence: CSAKRGGVDTQYF. The CDR3 bases that were read are TGCAGTGCAAAGCGGGGGGGCGTCGATACG.